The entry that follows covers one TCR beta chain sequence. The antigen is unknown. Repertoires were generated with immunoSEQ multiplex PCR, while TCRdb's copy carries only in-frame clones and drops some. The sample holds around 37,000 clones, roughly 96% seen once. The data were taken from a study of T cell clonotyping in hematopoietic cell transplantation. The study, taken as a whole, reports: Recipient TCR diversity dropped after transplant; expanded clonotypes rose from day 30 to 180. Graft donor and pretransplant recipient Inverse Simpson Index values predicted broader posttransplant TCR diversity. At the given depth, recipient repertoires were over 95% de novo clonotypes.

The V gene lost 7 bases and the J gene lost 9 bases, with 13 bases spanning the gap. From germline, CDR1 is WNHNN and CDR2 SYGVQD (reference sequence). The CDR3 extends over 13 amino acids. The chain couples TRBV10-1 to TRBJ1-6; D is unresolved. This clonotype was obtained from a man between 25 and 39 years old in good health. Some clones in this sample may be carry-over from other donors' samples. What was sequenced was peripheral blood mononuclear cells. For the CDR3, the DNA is TGCGCCAGCAATGATAGGGTAGGTTCACCCCTCCACTTT. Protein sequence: CASNDRVGSPLHF.